This is a list of T cell receptor beta chains from one sample in a study of T cell responses to AZD1222 COVID-19 vaccine. The protocol was immunoSEQ multiplex PCR, while the TCRdb copy is restricted to in-frame clones and leaves out a portion. The data hold about 160,000 clones, with approximately 94% observed a single time. The input for sequencing was peripheral blood, taken on day 0 of AZD1222 vaccination. Receptors were obtained from an adult in good health. Both conserved end residues are part of each CDR3. D genes are given only for firm matches. Only part of the rows carry a size: once, few, many, or a class if the clone is expanded.

J gene,D gene,V gene,clone size,CDR3 protein,CDR3 DNA
TRBJ1-2,TRBD1,TRBV3-1/TRBV3-2,.,CASSSDRDYGYTF,TGTGCCAGCAGCTCGGACAGGGACTATGGCTACACCTTC
TRBJ2-5,.,TRBV24-1,once,CATSDSTGRVQETQYF,TGTGCCACCAGTGATAGTACTGGCAGGGTCCAAGAGACCCAGTACTTC
TRBJ2-1,TRBD2,TRBV6-5,.,CASRTSGTTYNEQFF,TGTGCCAGCAGGACTAGCGGGACCACCTACAATGAGCAGTTCTTC
TRBJ1-1,TRBD1,TRBV6-2/TRBV6-3,.,CASSSDRGSNTEAFF,TGTGCCAGCAGCTCCGACAGGGGGTCGAACACTGAAGCTTTCTTT
TRBJ2-1,.,TRBV6-2/TRBV6-3,.,CASSYTRNMNNEQFF,TGTGCCAGCAGTTACACTAGAAATATGAACAATGAGCAGTTCTTC
TRBJ2-1,.,TRBV6-4,few,CASSDRGLDYNEQFF,TGTGCCAGCAGTGACAGGGGTTTGGACTACAATGAGCAGTTCTTC
TRBJ2-1,TRBD2,TRBV7-8,.,CASLFRAGGENEQFF,TGTGCCAGCCTATTCCGAGCGGGGGGTGAAAATGAGCAGTTCTTC
TRBJ1-4,.,TRBV2,.,CASLTGPQLFF,TGTGCCAGCTTGACTGGACCCCAGTTGTTTTTT
TRBJ1-5,.,TRBV28,.,CASARHGDSNQPQHF,TGTGCCAGCGCTAGACACGGGGATAGCAATCAGCCCCAGCATTTT
TRBJ1-5,.,TRBV21-1,.,CASSKLGLTGEFQPQHF,TGTGCCAGCAGCAAACTAGGGCTGACAGGGGAGTTTCAGCCCCAGCATTTT
TRBJ1-5,.,TRBV29-1,.,CSVKESNQPQHF,TGCAGCGTTAAGGAGAGCAATCAGCCCCAGCATTTT
TRBJ1-3,TRBD1,TRBV28,.,CASSPGTGGSAGNTIYF,TGTGCCAGCAGTCCCGGGACAGGGGGTTCCGCTGGAAACACCATATATTTT
TRBJ2-5,TRBD2,TRBV29-1,.,CSANGLAGQRDQETQYF,TGCAGCGCCAATGGACTAGCGGGCCAAAGAGACCAAGAGACCCAGTACTTC
TRBJ1-2,.,TRBV12-5,.,CASGLEMGYGYTF,TGTGCTAGTGGTTTGGAGATGGGCTATGGCTACACCTTC
TRBJ2-5,.,TRBV19,.,CASSTGPGLETQYF,TGTGCCAGTAGTACTGGGCCGGGGTTAGAGACCCAGTACTTC
TRBJ1-1,.,TRBV11-2,.,CASSRSGGWTEAFF,TGTGCCAGCAGCCGAAGCGGTGGGTGGACTGAAGCTTTCTTT
TRBJ1-4,.,TRBV2,.,CASNLWGLQNEKLFF,TGTGCCAGCAATTTGTGGGGACTCCAAAATGAAAAACTGTTTTTT
TRBJ2-3,TRBD2,TRBV5-1,.,CASSPTLAGGPGDTQYF,TGCGCCAGCAGCCCCACACTAGCGGGGGGGCCCGGAGATACGCAGTATTTT
TRBJ1-6,.,TRBV4-1,.,CASSQGGRLAPLHF,TGCGCCAGCAGCCAAGGGGGGCGTTTGGCACCCCTCCACTTT
TRBJ1-1,.,TRBV3-1/TRBV3-2,.,CASSLLGGDTEAFF,TGTGCCAGCAGCCTCTTAGGGGGGGACACTGAAGCTTTCTTT
TRBJ2-5,.,TRBV3-1/TRBV3-2,.,CASSQVHTGRAETQYF,TGTGCCAGCAGCCAAGTACACACAGGCCGGGCAGAGACCCAGTACTTC
TRBJ1-2,.,TRBV7-6,.,CASSLDLYGYGYTF,TGTGCCAGCAGCTTAGACTTGTACGGGTATGGCTACACCTTC
TRBJ2-4,TRBD2,TRBV6-2/TRBV6-3,.,CASSKTAGVVIQYF,TGTGCCAGCAGTAAGACAGCGGGAGTGGTCATTCAGTACTTC
TRBJ2-5,.,TRBV19,.,CASSMRGQETQYF,TGTGCCAGTAGTATGCGGGGACAAGAGACCCAGTACTTC
TRBJ1-1,TRBD1,TRBV7-9,.,CASSLSMGQGLSEAFF,TGTGCCAGCAGCTTATCCATGGGACAGGGGCTGAGTGAAGCTTTCTTT
TRBJ2-1,.,TRBV5-1,.,CASTWDTPYNEQFF,TGCGCCAGCACTTGGGACACACCATACAATGAGCAGTTCTTC
TRBJ1-1,.,TRBV2,.,CASSGGGSYTEAFF,TGTGCCAGCAGTGGGGGCGGGAGTTACACTGAAGCTTTCTTT
TRBJ1-2,TRBD1,TRBV6-1,.,CASSEGRDSGVWYGYTF,TGTGCCAGCAGTGAAGGACGGGACAGTGGGGTTTGGTATGGCTACACCTTC
TRBJ2-3,TRBD2,TRBV6-5,few,CASKVAGADTQYF,TGTGCCAGCAAGGTAGCGGGGGCAGATACGCAGTATTTT
TRBJ1-2,.,TRBV5-6,.,CASGAGTYGYTF,TGTGCCAGCGGCGCAGGGACCTATGGCTACACCTTC
TRBJ1-1,TRBD1,TRBV4-1,.,CASGAGTGGYTEAFF,TGCGCCAGCGGTGCCGGGACAGGGGGTTACACTGAAGCTTTCTTT
TRBJ2-2,.,TRBV28,.,CASSLGLLSGELFF,TGTGCCAGCAGCCTAGGACTTCTCTCCGGGGAGCTGTTTTTT
TRBJ1-2,.,TRBV4-1,.,CASSQDTLVNGYTF,TGCGCCAGCAGCCAAGATACCCTGGTTAACGGCTACACCTTC
TRBJ1-2,.,TRBV5-1,.,CASSLDLGEGYTF,TGCGCCAGCAGCTTGGACCTGGGGGAGGGCTACACCTTC
TRBJ1-1,TRBD1,TRBV15,.,CATSRDELGDRGLMGTEAFF,TGTGCCACCAGCAGAGATGAGCTAGGGGACAGGGGGCTAATGGGCACTGAAGCTTTCTTT
TRBJ2-3,.,TRBV5-1,.,CASSARRQALTDTQYF,TGCGCCAGCAGCGCGAGGCGACAGGCCCTCACAGATACGCAGTATTTT
TRBJ1-1,TRBD1,TRBV4-1,.,CASIGTGNTEAFF,TGCGCCAGCATTGGGACAGGAAACACTGAAGCTTTCTTT
TRBJ1-1,.,TRBV29-1,.,CSVNFGAANTEAFF,TGCAGCGTCAACTTCGGGGCAGCGAACACTGAAGCTTTCTTT
TRBJ1-5,TRBD1,TRBV4-1,.,CASSLTGGWGQPQHF,TGCGCCAGCAGCCTTACAGGGGGCTGGGGTCAGCCCCAGCATTTT
TRBJ2-3,TRBD2,TRBV9,.,CASSVGDSGADTQYF,TGTGCCAGCAGCGTAGGGGATAGCGGGGCAGATACGCAGTATTTT
TRBJ1-6,TRBD1,TRBV27,.,CASSFGRTGRAPLHF,TGTGCCAGCAGTTTCGGCCGGACAGGGCGGGCACCCCTCCACTTT
TRBJ2-1,.,TRBV5-4,.,CASRRDSRTYNEQFF,TGTGCCAGCAGGCGGGACTCCCGCACATACAATGAGCAGTTCTTC
TRBJ2-2,.,TRBV27,once,CASRQGTNTGELFF,TGTGCCAGCAGACAGGGCACGAACACCGGGGAGCTGTTTTTT
TRBJ2-2,.,TRBV2,.,CASTGSWTGELFF,TGTGCCAGTACAGGGTCGTGGACCGGGGAGCTGTTTTTT
TRBJ2-2,TRBD2,TRBV11-2,.,CASIPIAKRGETGELFF,TGTGCCAGCATTCCGATAGCCAAGCGGGGGGAGACCGGGGAGCTGTTTTTT
TRBJ2-5,.,TRBV14,.,CASSLFRSSGQETQYF,TGTGCCAGCAGCCTGTTCCGGTCGAGCGGTCAAGAGACCCAGTACTTC
TRBJ1-1,.,TRBV5-1,.,CASSPTGLRDTEAFF,TGCGCCAGCAGCCCTACAGGTCTCAGGGACACTGAAGCTTTCTTT
TRBJ1-2,TRBD1,TRBV19,.,CASSFPGQGVFSVGYTF,TGTGCCAGTAGTTTTCCGGGACAGGGGGTTTTCTCGGTGGGCTACACCTTC
TRBJ2-2,.,TRBV2,.,CASSETGMGTGELFF,TGTGCCAGCAGTGAAACGGGGATGGGCACCGGGGAGCTGTTTTTT